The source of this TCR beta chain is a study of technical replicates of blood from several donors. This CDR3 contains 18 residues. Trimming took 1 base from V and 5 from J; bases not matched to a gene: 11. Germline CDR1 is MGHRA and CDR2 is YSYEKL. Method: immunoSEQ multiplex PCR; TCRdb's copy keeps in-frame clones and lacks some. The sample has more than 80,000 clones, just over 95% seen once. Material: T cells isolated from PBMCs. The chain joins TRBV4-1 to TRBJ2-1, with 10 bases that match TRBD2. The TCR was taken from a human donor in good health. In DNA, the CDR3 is TGCGCCAGCAGCCAAGTATTCTCCCTAGCGGGAGAACACAATGAGCAGTTCTTC. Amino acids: CASSQVFSLAGEHNEQFF.